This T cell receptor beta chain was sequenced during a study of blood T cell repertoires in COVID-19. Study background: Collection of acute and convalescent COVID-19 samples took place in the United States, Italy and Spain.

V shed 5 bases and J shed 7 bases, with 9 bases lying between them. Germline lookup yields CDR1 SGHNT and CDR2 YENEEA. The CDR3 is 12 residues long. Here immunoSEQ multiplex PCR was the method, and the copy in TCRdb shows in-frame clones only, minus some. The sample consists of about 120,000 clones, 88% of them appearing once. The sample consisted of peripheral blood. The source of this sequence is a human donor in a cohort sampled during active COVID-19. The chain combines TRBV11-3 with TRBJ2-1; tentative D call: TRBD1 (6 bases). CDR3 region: CASSLQGNEQFF. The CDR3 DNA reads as TGTGCCAGCAGCCTACAGGGAAATGAGCAGTTCTTC.